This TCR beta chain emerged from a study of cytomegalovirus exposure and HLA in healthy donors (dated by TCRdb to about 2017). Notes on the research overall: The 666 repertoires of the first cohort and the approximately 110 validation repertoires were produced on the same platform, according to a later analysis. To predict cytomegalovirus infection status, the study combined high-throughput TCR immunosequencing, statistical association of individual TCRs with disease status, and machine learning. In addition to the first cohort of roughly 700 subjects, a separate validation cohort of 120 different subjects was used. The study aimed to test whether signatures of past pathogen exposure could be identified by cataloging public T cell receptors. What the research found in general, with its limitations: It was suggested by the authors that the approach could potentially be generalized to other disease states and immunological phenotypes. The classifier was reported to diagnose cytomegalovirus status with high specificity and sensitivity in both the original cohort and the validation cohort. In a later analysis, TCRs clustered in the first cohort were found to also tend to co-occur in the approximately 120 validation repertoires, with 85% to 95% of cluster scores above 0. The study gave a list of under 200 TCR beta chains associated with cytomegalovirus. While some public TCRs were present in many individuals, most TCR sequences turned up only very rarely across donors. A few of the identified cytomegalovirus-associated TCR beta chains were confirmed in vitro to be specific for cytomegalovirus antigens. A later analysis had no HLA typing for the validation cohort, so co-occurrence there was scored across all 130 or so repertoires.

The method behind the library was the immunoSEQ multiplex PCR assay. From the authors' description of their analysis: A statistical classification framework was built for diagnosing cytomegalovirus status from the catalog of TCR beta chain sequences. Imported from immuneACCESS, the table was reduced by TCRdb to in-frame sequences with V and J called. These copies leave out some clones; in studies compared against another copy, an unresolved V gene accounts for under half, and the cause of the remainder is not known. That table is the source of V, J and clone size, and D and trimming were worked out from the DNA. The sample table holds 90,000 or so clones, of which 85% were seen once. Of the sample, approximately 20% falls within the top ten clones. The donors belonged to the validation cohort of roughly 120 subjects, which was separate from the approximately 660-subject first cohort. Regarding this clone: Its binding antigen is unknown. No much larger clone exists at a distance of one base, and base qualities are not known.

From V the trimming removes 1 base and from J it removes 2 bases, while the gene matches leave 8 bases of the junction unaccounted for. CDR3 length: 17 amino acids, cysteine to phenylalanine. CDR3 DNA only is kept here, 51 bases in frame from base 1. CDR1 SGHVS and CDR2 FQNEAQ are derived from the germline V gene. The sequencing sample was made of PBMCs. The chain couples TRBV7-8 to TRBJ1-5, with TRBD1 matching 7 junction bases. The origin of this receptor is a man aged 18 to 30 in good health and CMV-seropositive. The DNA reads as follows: TGTGCCAGCAGCTTAGTACAGGGGCGGCAGGGCAATCAGCCCCAGCATTTT. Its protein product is CASSLVQGRQGNQPQHF.